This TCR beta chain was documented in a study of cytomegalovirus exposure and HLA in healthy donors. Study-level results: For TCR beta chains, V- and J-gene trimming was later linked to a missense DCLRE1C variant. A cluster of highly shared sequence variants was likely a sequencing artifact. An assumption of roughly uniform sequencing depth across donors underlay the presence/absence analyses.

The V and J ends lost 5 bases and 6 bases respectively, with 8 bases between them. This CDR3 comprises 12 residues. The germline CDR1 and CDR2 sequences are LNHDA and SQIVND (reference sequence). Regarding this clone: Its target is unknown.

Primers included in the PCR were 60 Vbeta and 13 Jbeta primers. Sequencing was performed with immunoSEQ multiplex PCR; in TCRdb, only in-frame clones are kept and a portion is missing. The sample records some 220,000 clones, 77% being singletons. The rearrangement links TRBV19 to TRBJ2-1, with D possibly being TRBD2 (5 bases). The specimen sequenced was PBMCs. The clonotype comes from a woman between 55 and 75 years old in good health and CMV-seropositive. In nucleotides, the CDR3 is TGTGCCAGTAGTCGGACTGTCAATGAGCAGTTCTTC. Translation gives CASSRTVNEQFF.